This is a list of T cell receptor beta chains from one sample in a study of blood T cell repertoires in COVID-19. TCRdb's table, derived via immunoSEQ multiplex PCR, lists solely in-frame clones and lacks some. This repertoire shows over 100,000 clones, about 80% found once; its top ten account for roughly 4%. Sample: peripheral blood. The receptor source for this set is a woman of 80 years or more with acute or convalescent COVID-19. Both conserved end residues are part of each CDR3. A D gene is named only where the DNA matches it firmly. Size is stated for part of the rows, as once, few or many counts, or as a class when the clone is expanded.

NA	TRBJ1-1	NA	TRBV10-2	CASSRQENTEAFF	TGCGCCAGCAGTCGACAGGAGAACACTGAAGCTTTCTTT
TRBD1	TRBJ1-2	NA	TRBV6-5	CASSTGGESGYTF	TGTGCCAGCAGCACAGGGGGGGAAAGTGGCTACACCTTC
TRBD1	TRBJ1-5	NA	TRBV5-8	CASTATGGSNQPQHF	TGTGCCAGCACCGCAACAGGGGGCAGCAATCAGCCCCAGCATTTT
NA	TRBJ1-1	NA	TRBV7-2	CASSPHSNMNTEAFF	TGTGCCAGCAGCCCCCACAGCAACATGAACACTGAAGCTTTCTTT
NA	TRBJ1-2	NA	TRBV29-1	CSVTPVGEDYGYTF	TGCAGCGTTACCCCCGTGGGAGAGGACTATGGCTACACCTTC
TRBD1	TRBJ1-2	NA	TRBV19	CASSRSDRGSYGYTF	TGTGCCAGTAGTAGATCGGACAGGGGAAGCTATGGCTACACCTTC
NA	TRBJ2-7	few	TRBV10-1	CASSESGEGVSSYEQYF	TGCGCCAGCAGTGAGTCCGGAGAGGGCGTCAGCTCCTACGAGCAGTACTTC
TRBD1	TRBJ1-5	NA	TRBV4-2	CASSQGGQNSNQPQHF	TGTGCCAGCAGCCAAGGGGGACAGAATAGCAATCAGCCCCAGCATTTT
NA	TRBJ2-1	NA	TRBV9	CASSLGLPPNEQFF	TGTGCCAGCAGCCTCGGACTCCCTCCCAATGAGCAGTTCTTC
TRBD1	TRBJ1-1	NA	TRBV14	CASSQGDRRNTEAFF	TGTGCCAGCAGCCAAGGGGACAGGAGGAACACTGAAGCTTTCTTT
TRBD2	TRBJ2-4	few	TRBV19	CASSIQFWSGRVGRNIQYF	TGTGCCAGTAGTATTCAATTTTGGAGCGGGAGGGTTGGAAGGAACATTCAGTACTTC
TRBD1	TRBJ1-4	NA	TRBV7-2	CASSGTASNEKLFF	TGTGCCAGCAGCGGGACAGCTTCAAATGAAAAACTGTTTTTT
NA	TRBJ1-1	NA	TRBV5-1	CASSLFPNSKKLNTEAFF	TGCGCCAGCAGCTTATTCCCGAACAGCAAAAAATTGAACACTGAAGCTTTCTTT
TRBD2	TRBJ2-7	NA	TRBV7-8	CASSWTSGGAYEQYF	TGTGCCAGCAGCTGGACTAGCGGGGGGGCTTACGAGCAGTACTTC
NA	TRBJ2-6	NA	TRBV28	CATQGAGANVLTF	TGTGCCACCCAAGGGGCTGGGGCCAACGTCCTGACTTTC
NA	TRBJ1-1	NA	TRBV6-5	CASSYLGANTEAFF	TGTGCCAGCAGTTACTTGGGGGCGAACACTGAAGCTTTCTTT
TRBD1	TRBJ1-2	NA	TRBV7-2	CASSLAALGQSYGYTF	TGTGCCAGCAGCTTAGCGGCGTTGGGACAGAGTTATGGCTACACCTTC
TRBD2	TRBJ2-4	NA	TRBV7-2	CASSHNVASGSGPKNIQYF	TGTGCCAGCAGCCACAATGTAGCTAGCGGGAGTGGACCCAAAAACATTCAGTACTTC
TRBD1	TRBJ1-2	NA	TRBV4-2	CASSFRDRDYGYTF	TGTGCCAGCAGCTTCCGGGACAGGGACTATGGCTACACCTTC
NA	TRBJ1-1	NA	TRBV29-1	CSVKVGGGTEAFF	TGCAGCGTTAAAGTAGGGGGGGGCACTGAAGCTTTCTTT
TRBD1	TRBJ1-2	NA	TRBV3-1/TRBV3-2	CASSQAAGQGYGYTF	TGTGCCAGCAGCCAGGCCGCGGGACAGGGCTATGGCTACACCTTC
NA	TRBJ1-1	NA	TRBV5-6	CASSLVLQGEAFF	TGTGCCAGCAGCTTGGTTCTTCAGGGGGAAGCTTTCTTT
NA	TRBJ1-1	few	TRBV4-3	CASSQDPQHPNTEAFF	TGCGCCAGCAGCCAAGACCCTCAACACCCTAACACTGAAGCTTTCTTT
TRBD1	TRBJ2-1	NA	TRBV11-2	CASSVSAQGSNEQFF	TGTGCCAGCAGCGTCTCTGCACAGGGGTCCAATGAGCAGTTCTTC
TRBD1	TRBJ1-1	NA	TRBV20-1	CSASTGVIAFF	TGCAGTGCGTCGACAGGGGTCATAGCTTTCTTT
NA	TRBJ1-1	NA	TRBV3-1/TRBV3-2	CASSTLTGNTEAFF	TGTGCCAGCAGTACATTAACAGGGAACACTGAAGCTTTCTTT
TRBD1	TRBJ2-2	NA	TRBV5-6	CASSLLQGISGELFF	TGTGCCAGCAGCCTGCTACAGGGGATATCCGGGGAGCTGTTTTTT
NA	TRBJ2-7	NA	TRBV10-3	CAITRQPGASYEQYF	TGTGCCATCACCAGGCAGCCCGGCGCCTCCTACGAGCAGTACTTC
NA	TRBJ1-5	NA	TRBV27	CASRWTVSSNQPQHF	TGTGCCAGCAGATGGACAGTGAGTAGCAATCAGCCCCAGCATTTT
NA	TRBJ2-1	NA	TRBV11-2	CASSSIRQYNEQFF	TGTGCCAGCAGCTCAATAAGACAGTACAATGAGCAGTTCTTC
NA	TRBJ1-5	NA	TRBV2	CASSEGQGIQPQHF	TGTGCCAGCAGTGAGGGGCAGGGAATTCAGCCCCAGCATTTT
TRBD2	TRBJ2-7	NA	TRBV28	CASSFSPRGGRASEQYF	TGTGCCAGCAGTTTTTCCCCCAGGGGCGGGAGGGCCAGTGAGCAGTACTTC
NA	TRBJ1-3	NA	TRBV3-1/TRBV3-2	CASSQGRDTIYF	TGTGCCAGCAGCCAAGGCCGGGACACCATATATTTT
TRBD2	TRBJ2-3	NA	TRBV9	CASSVGLAGVADTQYF	TGTGCCAGCAGCGTAGGACTAGCGGGAGTGGCAGATACGCAGTATTTT
NA	TRBJ2-1	NA	TRBV2	CAILSSTPSYNEQFF	TGTGCCATCCTCTCTAGCACCCCCTCCTACAATGAGCAGTTCTTC
TRBD1	TRBJ1-3	NA	TRBV7-2	CASSLVGTVSSGNTIYF	TGTGCCAGCAGCTTAGTGGGGACAGTTTCCTCTGGAAACACCATATATTTT
NA	TRBJ1-4	NA	TRBV6-5	CASSYSGATNEKLFF	TGTGCCAGCAGTTACTCGGGGGCCACTAATGAAAAACTGTTTTTT
NA	TRBJ1-2	NA	TRBV2	CASKGGVYGYTF	TGTGCCAGCAAGGGGGGGGTCTATGGCTACACCTTC
TRBD2	TRBJ2-1	NA	TRBV7-2	CASSPHGLAGARGQFF	TGTGCCAGCAGCCCCCACGGACTAGCGGGAGCCCGGGGGCAGTTCTTC
NA	TRBJ1-4	NA	TRBV2	CASSLLSTNEKLFF	TGTGCCAGCAGCCTCTTATCAACTAATGAAAAACTGTTTTTT
NA	TRBJ1-3	NA	TRBV6-5	CASSYRFGSGNTIYF	TGTGCCAGCAGCTACCGTTTCGGCTCTGGAAACACCATATATTTT
NA	TRBJ1-2	NA	TRBV14	CASSRGVHQGYTF	TGTGCCAGCAGCCGGGGAGTTCATCAGGGCTACACCTTC
NA	TRBJ1-3	NA	TRBV28	CASIPEWGNTIYF	TGTGCCAGCATTCCTGAGTGGGGAAACACCATATATTTT
NA	TRBJ1-1	few	TRBV7-9	CASSLHLETEAFF	TGTGCCAGCAGCTTACATCTGGAGACTGAAGCTTTCTTT
NA	TRBJ2-2	NA	TRBV4-2	CASSQGPVGSGTGELFF	TGTGCCAGCAGCCAAGGGCCTGTAGGGTCGGGGACCGGGGAGCTGTTTTTT
NA	TRBJ2-2	NA	TRBV7-6	CASNSRGGELFF	TGTGCCAGCAATTCCCGAGGCGGGGAGCTGTTTTTT
NA	TRBJ2-7	NA	TRBV5-1	CASSWQPGGHGPGYYEQYF	TGCGCCAGCAGCTGGCAACCGGGGGGCCACGGCCCGGGGTACTACGAGCAGTACTTC
TRBD2	TRBJ2-3	NA	TRBV7-6	CASSLVPGLAGGHGDTQYF	TGTGCCAGCAGCTTAGTACCGGGACTAGCGGGAGGGCATGGAGATACGCAGTATTTT
NA	TRBJ1-2	NA	TRBV19	CASSIVSPDGTSYGYTF	TGTGCCAGTAGTATAGTATCCCCCGACGGGACAAGCTATGGCTACACCTTC
TRBD1	TRBJ1-5	once	TRBV19	CASSPGQGHNQPQHF	TGTGCCAGTAGTCCGGGACAGGGGCACAATCAGCCCCAGCATTTT
NA	TRBJ2-1	once	TRBV6-5	CASSKPQGDNEQFF	TGTGCCAGCAGTAAACCTCAGGGCGACAATGAGCAGTTCTTC
TRBD2	TRBJ2-1	NA	TRBV6-4	CASREGPSGSSYNEQFF	TGTGCCAGCAGGGAAGGTCCTAGCGGTAGCTCCTACAATGAGCAGTTCTTC